This T cell receptor beta chain is drawn from a study of T cell responses to AZD1222 COVID-19 vaccine. The CDR3 extends over 16 amino acids. The germline V and J ends were trimmed by 0 bases and 1 base, with 10 bases remaining between them. Germline CDR1 and CDR2: LGHNA and YSLEER. General study findings and limits: Along spike, vaccine-associated CD4 TCRs were found throughout, with dominance at 160-218 and 743-854. Clonal diversity was possibly underestimated, and white British individuals and females predominated among donors. Breadth and depth of Spike-specific TCRs rose after two AZD1222 doses.

Whether given at about 4 or about 12 weeks, second doses were pooled. The method was immunoSEQ multiplex PCR; TCRdb's version includes in-frame clones alone and lacks a portion of them. The data show some 88,000 clones, with 90% seen just once and approximately 5% held by the top ten. Concerning this clone itself: Its antigen is undetermined.

The rearrangement uses TRBV4-3 and TRBJ1-3; D gene ambiguous. The sequenced sample was peripheral blood, obtained 28 days after the second AZD1222 dose. This clonotype originated in an adult who received the AZD1222 COVID-19 vaccine. The CDR3 DNA sequence: TGCGCCAGCAGCCAAGATATTTCTCAATCTGGAAACACCATATATTTT. It translates to CASSQDISQSGNTIYF.